One and the same sample provided the 14 T cell receptor beta chains below, sequenced in a study of shared clonotypes between healthy human individuals. Only in-frame clones appear in the TCRdb table, and some are missing; sequencing was by immunoSEQ multiplex PCR. The sample comprises about 460,000 clones, roughly four fifths of which are singletons, and 12% rests with the top ten. The material sequenced was PBMCs. The receptors originated from a woman in her thirties or forties in good health. Some clones in this sample may be carry-over from other donors' samples.

The rearrangement uses TRBV27 and TRBJ2-1, with no clear D. Germline V gives CDR1 MNHEY, CDR2 SMNVEV (reference sequence). V lost 5 bases and J 5 bases, leaving 13 bases between the germline ends. The CDR3 totals 14 residues. The CDR3 loop reads CASSADPRHNEQFF. The CDR3 DNA reads as TGTGCCAGCAGTGCGGATCCCCGCCACAATGAGCAGTTCTTC.

In DNA, the CDR3 is TGTGCCAGCAGCGTAGGCGCAGGGGCTAATGAAAAACTGTTTTTT. It yields the protein CASSVGAGANEKLFF. The chain recombines TRBV9 with TRBJ1-4; maybe TRBD1 (6 bases). Germline V lookup: CDR1 SGDLS, CDR2 YYNGEE. The length of the CDR3 is 15 residues. Trimming stripped 0 bases from V and 3 bases from J, with 9 bases between.

Comment on this clone: This sample includes further DNA sequences coding for the same CDR3. The rearrangement links TRBV5-1 to TRBJ2-7; 8 positions match TRBD2. Germline V CDR1 and CDR2: SGHRS, YFSETQ. Trimming cost V 4 bases and J 3 bases; bases outside gene matches: 6. The CDR3 extends over 14 amino acids. DNA for the CDR3: TGCGCCAGCAGCCCAAGCGGGAGCAGCTACGAGCAGTACTTC. It codes for CASSPSGSSYEQYF.

This clone was detected only a few times. Distinct nucleotide sequences in the sample also encode this CDR3. The V and J genes are TRBV28 and TRBJ2-7, with TRBD2 matching over 13 bases. The CDR3 is made up of 18 amino acids. Unmatched junction bases numbered 13, after V lost 4 bases and J lost 4 bases. Germline assignment: CDR1 MDHEN and CDR2 SYDVKM. DNA for the CDR3: TGTGCCAGCAGTTCTCCGGGACTAGCGGGGAGGGGCGTTTACGAGCAGTACTTC. This translates into CASSSPGLAGRGVYEQYF.

V is TRBV7-2 and J is TRBJ1-1; a weak D match, TRBD1 (5 bases). Germline values: CDR1 SGHTA, CDR2 FQGNSA. This CDR3 is 14 amino acids long. Trimming stripped 2 bases from V and 5 bases from J, with 12 bases between. The CDR3 here is CASSLLGGGTEAFF. The CDR3 DNA follows: TGTGCCAGCAGCTTACTCGGGGGGGGAACTGAAGCTTTCTTT.

This clone has more than one count but fewer than ten. The chain links TRBV19 to TRBJ2-5; D is undetermined. The CDR3 has 13 amino acids. V was clipped by 7 bases and J by 4 bases, with 13 bases between them. Germline V lookup: CDR1 LNHDA, CDR2 SQIVND (reference sequence). CDR3 bases: TGTGCCAGTACCCCCCCCGGCGGAGAGACCCAGTACTTC. Translation: CASTPPGGETQYF.

Turning to this clone: This may come from a read error, since a much larger clone is one base off. For the CDR3, the DNA is TGTGCCAGCAGCGAGGGGCAGGGTCGGTTTGATACGCGGTATTTT. The encoded protein is CASSEGQGRFDTRYF. The chain couples TRBV2 to TRBJ2-3; D is perhaps TRBD1 or TRBD2 (5 bases each). CDR1 and CDR2 from the germline V gene are SNHLY and FYNNEI. The CDR3 contains 15 residues.

This chain links TRBV30 with TRBJ1-2; no firm D call. The CDR3 has 13 amino acids. Germline CDR1 reads GTSNPN; CDR2 reads SVGIG (reference sequence). V was cut by 4 bases and J by 0 bases, with 9 bases left in between. The CDR3 is CAWNDGANYGYTF. The CDR3 DNA follows: TGTGCCTGGAACGATGGAGCTAACTATGGCTACACCTTC.

V usage is TRBV4-1 and J usage is TRBJ2-7; weak D call: TRBD1 (5 bases). Germline V gives CDR1 MGHRA, CDR2 YSYEKL. The CDR3 loop spans 17 amino acids. The V gene lost 4 bases and the J gene lost 3 bases, with 22 bases spanning the gap. CDR3 nucleotide sequence: TGCGCCAGCAGCCCTATAGGGGCGGTTAGTGGCCTCTACGAGCAGTACTTC. Translated: CASSPIGAVSGLYEQYF.

This clone was recorded once. V is TRBV13 and J is TRBJ2-5; D gene unclear. Germline CDR1 is PRHDT and CDR2 is FYEKMQ (reference sequence). The CDR3 runs to 13 residues. V shed 2 bases and J shed 6 bases, with 10 bases lying between them. The CDR3 region is CASSLSLRKTQYF. As DNA, the CDR3 is TGTGCCAGCAGCTTATCACTAAGAAAGACCCAGTACTTC.

The chain couples TRBV30 to TRBJ2-2, with D hard to call. The V gene's germline CDR1 is GTSNPN and CDR2 SVGIG (reference sequence). The length of the CDR3 is 12 residues. The V gene lost 5 bases and the J gene lost 10 bases, with 14 bases spanning the gap. This chain's CDR3 is CAWRFWEKELFF. Written as DNA, the CDR3 is TGTGCCTGGCGTTTTTGGGAAAAGGAGCTGTTTTTT.

The CDR3 spells CASSLIRGLGEQYF. The DNA for the CDR3 is TGTGCCAGCAGTTTAATTAGGGGACTAGGCGAGCAGTACTTC. The rearrangement joins TRBV27 to TRBJ2-7; 8 bases map to TRBD2. CDR1 is MNHEY, CDR2 SMNVEV, per germline (reference sequence). The CDR3 is 14 amino acids. J was trimmed by 6 bases and V by 2 bases; bases with no gene match: 6.

The J gene is TRBJ2-6, the V gene TRBV5-1, with TRBD2 matching 13 bases. After removal of 7 bases from V and 3 bases from J, the junction contained 13 bases not matched to a gene. Germline V gives CDR1 SGHRS, CDR2 YFSETQ. The CDR3 extends over 19 amino acids. The CDR3 DNA reads as TGCGCCAGCCAACCCGGACTAGCGGGAGTAGTAGATGGGGCCAACGTCCTGACTTTC. This sequence encodes CASQPGLAGVVDGANVLTF.

This clone was seen a few times. This chain joins TRBV28 and TRBJ1-2, with D unresolved. V lost 5 bases and J lost 4, with 17 bases in between. Germline V gene lookup returns CDR1 MDHEN and CDR2 SYDVKM. The CDR3 consists of 15 residues. The CDR3 protein is CASSPQSPIGYGYTF. CDR3 nucleotides: TGTGCCAGCAGTCCCCAGTCCCCCATTGGCTATGGCTACACCTTC.